This T cell receptor (beta chain) emerged from a study of blood T cell repertoires in COVID-19. Clones were sequenced by immunoSEQ multiplex PCR, and TCRdb holds only the in-frame ones, with some missing. Among 92,000 or so clones, approximately 90% were seen once, and the ten largest hold around 0.47%. In germline, CDR1 is LGHNT, CDR2 FRNRAP. Trimming removed 1 base from V and 6 bases from J; junction bases left unmatched: 9. The CDR3 loop spans 16 amino acids. The TCR sequence derives from a man in his sixties with acute or convalescent COVID-19. The sequenced material came from peripheral blood. V usage is TRBV12-5 and J usage is TRBJ1-1; 9 bases line up with TRBD1. The CDR3 sequence: CASGLDPGTGPSEAFF. The CDR3 DNA sequence: TGTGCTAGTGGTTTGGACCCCGGGACAGGGCCTTCTGAAGCTTTCTTT.